Following are 17 T cell receptor beta chains from one sample sequenced in a study of T cell responses to AZD1222 COVID-19 vaccine. The data were produced by immunoSEQ multiplex PCR, yet TCRdb's version contains in-frame clones alone and is incomplete. The repertoire has 200,000 or so clones, around 93% of them found once; the top ten carry approximately 9.6%. This sample comprised peripheral blood, obtained on day 0 of AZD1222 vaccination. These receptors all stem from an adult in good health.

This clone was counted a few times. The V and J genes are TRBV15 and TRBJ2-1; TRBD1 agrees at 8 bases. The V gene end was trimmed by 9 bases and the J gene end by 10 bases; junction bases not matched to a gene: 11. CDR3 size: 13 residues. The germline gives CDR1 LNHNV, CDR2 YYDKDF (reference sequence). CDR3 in DNA: TGTGCCACTCTTGGACAGGGAAAAGACGAGCAGTTCTTC. As protein: CATLGQGKDEQFF.

This rearrangement joins TRBV19 to TRBJ2-7, with a possible D match to TRBD1 (5 bases). The CDR3 sequence is 14 residues long. The V end lost 4 bases, the J end lost 2 bases, and 12 bases lay between the germline ends. Germline V gives CDR1 LNHDA, CDR2 SQIVND (reference sequence). The CDR3 sequence is CASSTRAGTYEQYF. CDR3 coding DNA: TGTGCCAGTAGTACCAGGGCAGGTACCTACGAGCAGTACTTC.

V and J are TRBV12-3 or TRBV12-4 and TRBJ2-7; D possibly corresponds to TRBD1 (5 bases). The CDR3 runs 13 residues. V was cut by 3 bases and J by 5 bases, with 11 bases left in between. CDR3 nucleotide sequence: TGTGCCAGCAGTTTTGCAGGGTCGGACGAGCAGTACTTC. Amino acids: CASSFAGSDEQYF.

DNA of the CDR3: TGCAGTGCTAGTAGAAACCGAGCTTTCTTT. It codes for CSASRNRAFF. The chain employs TRBV20-1 and TRBJ1-1, with D unclear. The ends were cut back, 3 bases at V and 10 bases at J, with 9 bases in the middle. The germline CDR1 and CDR2 sequences are DFQATT and SNEGSKA (reference sequence). This CDR3 comprises 10 residues.

This clone occurred once. The rearrangement links TRBV19 to TRBJ2-1, with 11 bases that match TRBD2. Germline values: CDR1 LNHDA, CDR2 SQIVND (reference sequence). The CDR3 has 14 amino acids. The trim removed 8 bases at V and 3 bases at J, leaving 3 bases unmatched. DNA for the CDR3: TGTGCCAGTCGACTAGCGGGACTCTACAATGAGCAGTTCTTC. It yields the protein CASRLAGLYNEQFF.

The J gene is TRBJ2-5, the V gene TRBV6-2 or TRBV6-3; D unresolved. V was shortened by 0 bases and J by 4 bases, with 12 bases between the two germline ends. The germline V gene has CDR1 MNHEY and CDR2 SVGEGT. The CDR3 has 15 residues. CDR3: CASSYSYLFSETQYF. Here the CDR3 DNA reads TGTGCCAGCAGTTACTCCTACCTATTCTCAGAGACCCAGTACTTC.

This clone was found once. In nucleotides, the CDR3 is TGTGCCAGCACGGGAAAACTGTTTTTT. The encoded protein is CASTGKLFF. The chain carries TRBV27 and TRBJ1-4; D not resolved. Trimming cost V 7 bases and J 10 bases, with 4 bases left between them. Germline V lookup: CDR1 MNHEY, CDR2 SMNVEV (reference sequence). There are 9 residues in the CDR3. Full variable domain (remainder filled in from reference TRBV27 and TRBJ1-4): EAQVTQNPRYLITVTGKKLTVTCSQNMNHEYMSWYRQDPGLGLRQIYYSMNVEVTDKGDVPEGYKVSRKEKRNFPLILESPSPNQTSLYFCASTGKLFFGSGTQLSVL.

CDR3 sequence reads: CASSPGGGGTITDTQYF. For the CDR3, the DNA is TGTGCCAGCAGCCCCGGCGGTGGCGGGACGATTACAGATACGCAGTATTTT. The chain is built from TRBV7-3 and TRBJ2-3; maybe TRBD2 (6 bases). Germline CDR1 SGHTA, CDR2 FQGTGA. The germline V and J ends were trimmed by 5 bases and 3 bases, with 21 bases remaining between them. The CDR3 is 17 residues long.

The CDR3 coding sequence is TGTGCCAGCTCACCATTAAAGGGATGGGGCACTGAAGCTTTCTTT. Its translation is CASSPLKGWGTEAFF. J is TRBJ1-1 and V is TRBV18; no reliable D call. Per germline, CDR1 KGHSH and CDR2 LQKENI. With 2 bases removed from V and 4 bases from J, the gap between germline ends came to 14 bases. The CDR3 extends over 15 amino acids. Using reference TRBV18 and TRBJ1-1 for the parts outside the CDR3, the full variable domain is NAGVMQNPRHLVRRRGQEARLRCSPMKGHSHVYWYRQLPEEGLKFMVYLQKENIIDESGMPKERFSAEFPKEGPSILRIQQVVRGDSAAYFCASSPLKGWGTEAFFGQGTRLTVV.

V gene TRBV19 combines with J gene TRBJ2-2; the match to TRBD1 covers 8 bases. The CDR3 sequence is 18 residues long. Trimming at V came to 2 bases and at J to 1 base, leaving 9 bases not matched to a gene. The germline V gene has CDR1 LNHDA and CDR2 SQIVND (reference sequence). The CDR3 is CASSIFNLGTGNTGELFF. DNA of the CDR3: TGTGCCAGTAGTATATTTAACCTAGGGACAGGGAACACCGGGGAGCTGTTTTTT.

The chain uses TRBV7-9 and TRBJ1-1; maybe TRBD1 (6 bases). The CDR3 covers 14 residues. Germline values: CDR1 SEHNR, CDR2 FQNEAQ (reference sequence). V was shortened by 1 base and J by 5 bases, with 11 bases between the two germline ends. The CDR3 spells CASSLEQGATEAFF. CDR3 sequence (DNA): TGTGCCAGCAGCTTAGAACAGGGCGCAACTGAAGCTTTCTTT.

The chain has TRBV29-1 and TRBJ1-2; TRBD1 matches 8 bases. The CDR3 runs 14 residues. The trim removed 6 bases at V and 1 base at J, leaving 7 bases unmatched. Per germline, CDR1 SQVTM and CDR2 ANQGSEA. CDR3 protein: CSVWTGTDNYGYTF. CDR3 DNA sequence: TGCAGCGTATGGACAGGGACAGATAACTATGGCTACACCTTC.

This clone showed up just once. The genes are TRBV7-3 and TRBJ2-3, with D perhaps TRBD1 (5 bases). This CDR3 is 15 amino acids long. Trimming shortened V by 2 bases and J by 0 bases, and 9 bases separated the two germline ends. From germline, CDR1 is SGHTA and CDR2 FQGTGA. The CDR3 reads CASSLQGTSTDTQYF. The DNA of the CDR3 is TGTGCCAGCAGCTTACAGGGAACTAGCACAGATACGCAGTATTTT.

The chain uses TRBV9 and TRBJ2-1, with 7 bases fitting TRBD2. Trimming took 2 bases from V and 0 from J; bases not matched to a gene: 8. This CDR3 is built from 17 residues. CDR1 and CDR2 (germline): SGDLS, YYNGEE. As DNA, the CDR3 is TGTGCCAGCAGCGTTGAGCGGGGCAGGAGCTCCTACAATGAGCAGTTCTTC. This gives the protein CASSVERGRSSYNEQFF.

The V call is TRBV5-8, the J call TRBJ2-7; D unresolved. The CDR3 contains 15 residues. The V gene lost 1 base and the J gene lost 3 bases, with 14 bases spanning the gap. Germline CDR1 and CDR2: SGHTS and YDEGEE. As DNA, the CDR3 is TGTGCCAGCAGCTTGAACGTCCCCCTTTACTACGAGCAGTACTTC. Its protein product is CASSLNVPLYYEQYF.

The chain combines TRBV11-2 with TRBJ2-3; D not certain. This CDR3 comprises 14 residues. Trimming removed 1 base from V and 5 bases from J, with 10 bases in between. CDR1 is SGHAT and CDR2 is FQNNGV in the germline V gene. The CDR3 DNA reads as TGTGCCAGCAGCTTAGGCAGGCGTATAGATACGCAGTATTTT. Protein: CASSLGRRIDTQYF. The full variable domain, rest sourced from reference TRBV11-2 and TRBJ2-3, is EAGVAQSPRYKIIEKRQSVAFWCNPISGHATLYWYQQILGQGPKLLIQFQNNGVVDDSQLPKDRFSAERLKGVDSTLKIQPAKLEDSAVYLCASSLGRRIDTQYFGPGTRLTVL.

This clone was observed once. This chain uses TRBV28 with TRBJ1-1; maybe TRBD1 (5 bases). V dropped 5 bases and J dropped 4 bases, with 11 bases sitting between them. The length of the CDR3 is 13 residues. Germline CDR1 is MDHEN and CDR2 is SYDVKM. As DNA, the CDR3 is TGTGCCAGCAGTCCCTGGGGGACCACTGAAGCTTTCTTT. It specifies CASSPWGTTEAFF.